Sequencing of this TCR beta chain was carried out in a study of T-cell memory formation after mild COVID-19. In the study overall: Largely, the TCR clusters proved donor specific.

In its sample, this clonotype was seen many times. TCRdb ran MiXCR on the 5' RACE reads and lists one entry per CDR3 protein. This table holds 150,000 to 200,000 distinct CDR3 sequences, 11% found once. Germline V gene data show CDR1 as SGDLS and CDR2 as YYNGEE. CDR3 size: 15 residues. V lost 4 bases, J lost 4 bases, and 15 bases lay in between. This receptor was identified in a man between 18 and 35 years old who had mild COVID-19 (a few samples of this study predate the infection). Cell type and time point are not known. The sequenced sample was PBMCs or a T cell subset sorted from them (not recorded which). The chain is built from TRBV9 and TRBJ2-1; D might be TRBD1 (7 bases). CDR3 coding DNA: TGTGCCAGCAGCCTAGGAGGGGGCCAGTACAATGAGCAGTTCTTC. Amino acid sequence: CASSLGGGQYNEQFF.